The 24 T cell receptor beta chains reported below all come from one sample, sequenced in a study of T-cell reconstitution after alpha-beta-depleted transplantation in children. It was with unique molecular identifiers that the TCRbeta library was prepared. One entry per CDR3 protein results from TCRdb running MiXCR on the PCR reads. The data contain around 680,000 distinct CDR3 sequences, 16% of them seen just once; the ten biggest clones take up 0.8% to 1.1%. The sequencing here drew on PBMCs from the stem cell graft donor, taken from the stem cell graft. These receptor sequences come from a human donor who donated a stem cell graft to a child with acute myeloid leukemia.

This clonotype was counted ten times or more. The chain has TRBV6-5 and TRBJ2-1; the D gene is possibly TRBD1 (7 bases). Germline values: CDR1 MNHEY, CDR2 SVGAGI. CDR3 length equals 15 residues. Trimming took 6 bases from V and 5 from J, leaving 17 bases between them. The CDR3 DNA reads as TGTGCCAGCAGCTCTCGACAGGGAGGAGACAATGAGCAGTTCTTC. Protein: CASSSRQGGDNEQFF.

This clonotype was seen repeatedly, ten times or more. The J gene is TRBJ1-5, the V gene TRBV24-1; D is ambiguous. Germline CDR1 and CDR2: KGHDR and SFDVKD. Trimming removed 1 base at V and 5 bases at J, with 8 bases between. There are 14 residues in the CDR3. CDR3 sequence reads: CATSDFGEDQPQHF. In nucleotides, the CDR3 is TGTGCCACCAGTGATTTCGGGGAGGATCAGCCCCAGCATTTT.

In the case of this clonotype: A single base separates this from a much larger clone, so it may be a read error. The V and J genes are TRBV10-3 and TRBJ2-3; no clear D. V lost 6 bases and J lost 2, with 12 bases in between. The length of the CDR3 is 14 residues. Looked up from germline, CDR1 is ENHRY and CDR2 is SYGVKD. The CDR3 region is CAIREDLATDTQYF. The CDR3 DNA is TGTGCCATCAGAGAGGACCTTGCCACAGATACGCAGTATTTT.

The chain is built from TRBV20-1 and TRBJ2-2; D is unclear. Trimming pared 1 base from V and 6 bases from J, leaving 9 bases between. The CDR3 loop spans 13 amino acids. CDR1 DFQATT and CDR2 SNEGSKA come from the germline V gene (reference sequence). CDR3 nucleotide sequence: TGCAGTGCTAGAGTTTCTATAGCCGGGGAGCTGTTTTTT. Translated, it gives CSARVSIAGELFF.

The V and J genes are TRBV2 and TRBJ2-7, with D unclear. The CDR3 covers 10 residues. Trimming shortened V by 8 bases and J by 5 bases, and 7 bases separated the two germline ends. Per the germline V gene, CDR1 is SNHLY and CDR2 is FYNNEI. The CDR3 loop reads CASEGNEQYV. CDR3 bases: TGTGCCAGCGAAGGGAACGAGCAGTACGTC.

The chain has TRBV6-4 and TRBJ2-7; 15 nucleotides agree with TRBD2. The CDR3 totals 18 residues. The germline gives CDR1 MRHNA, CDR2 SNTAGT. V was pared by 2 bases and J by 0 bases, with 5 bases of the junction left unmatched. Here the CDR3 DNA reads TGTGCCAGCAGTGACGGGGGACTAGCGGGGGGAAGCTCCTACGAGCAGTACGTC. It translates to CASSDGGLAGGSSYEQYV.

This clonotype was seen ten or more times. The V call is TRBV7-6, the J call TRBJ2-5, with a weak D call TRBD2 (5 bases). The V gene lost 0 bases and the J gene lost 4 bases, with 12 bases spanning the gap. Germline lookup yields CDR1 SGHVS and CDR2 FNYEAQ. The CDR3 sequence is 15 residues long. CDR3 sequence (DNA): TGTGCCAGCAGCTTAGCGATCGGTGCGGGAGAGACCCAGTACTTC. Protein sequence: CASSLAIGAGETQYF.

This clonotype has a count of ten or more. The chain has TRBV20-1 and TRBJ1-1; tentatively, D is TRBD1 (5 bases). Trimming shortened V by 3 bases and J by 3 bases, and 14 bases separated the two germline ends. Per the germline V gene, CDR1 is DFQATT and CDR2 is SNEGSKA (reference sequence). This CDR3 contains 14 residues. In DNA, the CDR3 is TGCAGTGCTAGTGAGGGGTGGGGGTACACTGAAGCTTTCTTT. Translation gives CSASEGWGYTEAFF.

A note on this clonotype: A much larger clone sits a single nucleotide away, making a read error possible. V is TRBV12-3 or TRBV12-4 and J is TRBJ1-1; D gene uncertain. There are 13 residues in the CDR3. V lost 1 base and J lost 7, with 10 bases in between. The CDR3 nucleotides are TGTGCCAGCAGTTTAGGAGTGAAGGGTGAAGCTTTCTTT. Translating gives CASSLGVKGEAFF.

This sequence joins TRBV7-9 and TRBJ1-1; unclear D gene. This CDR3 spans 14 amino acids. Between the trimmed V and J ends, which lost 6 bases and 5 bases, there was a span of 16 bases. Germline V gene data show CDR1 as SEHNR and CDR2 as FQNEAQ (reference sequence). This chain's CDR3 is CASRTERGGTEAFF. The CDR3 DNA reads TGTGCCAGCAGAACTGAACGGGGAGGGACTGAAGCTTTCTTT.

The table lists this clonotype with a few counts. The chain links TRBV5-5 to TRBJ2-7; D is possibly TRBD1 (6 bases). Trimming pared 2 bases from V and 0 bases from J, leaving 12 bases between. CDR1 and CDR2 from the germline V gene are SGHKS and YYEKEE (reference sequence). The length of the CDR3 is 15 residues. Written as DNA, the CDR3 is TGTGCCAGCAGCTTAGCTACAGGGATCTCCTACGAGCAGTACGTC. Translation: CASSLATGISYEQYV.

The J gene is TRBJ2-2, the V gene TRBV5-1; D remains unclear. Germline-derived CDR1 and CDR2 are SGHRS and YFSETQ. The V and J ends lost 2 bases and 5 bases respectively, with 7 bases between them. The CDR3 contains 13 residues. In nucleotides, the CDR3 is TGCGCCAGCAGCTTATGGGAAACCGGGGAGCTGTTTTTT. This sequence encodes CASSLWETGELFF.

This clonotype was observed many times. The genes are TRBV20-1 and TRBJ2-7; TRBD1 matches 10 bases. Germline V gives CDR1 DFQATT, CDR2 SNEGSKA (reference sequence). The CDR3 is made up of 13 amino acids. Losses at the gene ends were 4 bases for V and 2 bases for J; bases not matched to a gene: 2. The CDR3 nucleotides are TGCAGTGCTACAGACAGGGGGCCCTACGAGCAGTACTTC. It translates to CSATDRGPYEQYF.

This clonotype came up a few times. This chain joins TRBV12-3 or TRBV12-4 and TRBJ1-2; unclear D gene. This CDR3 spans 14 amino acids. V lost 6 bases and J lost 5, with 16 bases in between. The CDR3 reads CASSSDRVGYGYTF. Written as DNA, the CDR3 is TGTGCCAGCAGCTCCGATCGGGTTGGGTATGGCTACACCTTC.

This clonotype has just a few counts. The rearrangement joins TRBV12-3 or TRBV12-4 to TRBJ2-5; no clear D. Between the trimmed V and J ends, which lost 6 bases and 5 bases, there was a span of 16 bases. CDR3 length: 14 amino acids. The chain's CDR3 is CASSFVLTRETQYF. The CDR3 coding sequence is TGTGCCAGCAGCTTTGTTTTGACTCGGGAGACCCAGTACTTC.

The rearrangement links TRBV20-1 to TRBJ1-2; the match to TRBD1 covers 9 bases. Unmatched junction bases numbered 16, after V lost 6 bases and J lost 2 bases. The CDR3 totals 17 residues. The germline gives CDR1 DFQATT, CDR2 SNEGSKA (reference sequence). The CDR3 DNA reads as TGCAGTGCCGAGGGCAGATTTTCCGGACAGGGGAACTATGGCTACACCTTC. Its translation is CSAEGRFSGQGNYGYTF.

The chain is built from TRBV12-3 or TRBV12-4 and TRBJ2-7; TRBD1 is a possible D gene (5 bases). V gave up 6 bases and J gave up 5 bases, with 20 bases separating them. This CDR3 comprises 15 residues. The DNA of the CDR3 is TGTGCCAGCAGCCCCCTTCCAGGGCGTAGAAACGAGCAGTACTTC. Its translation: CASSPLPGRRNEQYF.

In this sample, this clonotype turned up many times. This chain connects TRBV10-3 to TRBJ2-7; the match to TRBD1 covers 9 bases. With 6 bases clipped from V and 3 bases from J, the junction kept 6 bases outside the gene matches. CDR3 size: 14 residues. Germline lookup yields CDR1 ENHRY and CDR2 SYGVKD. The CDR3 DNA is TGTGCCATCAGGGGACAGGGAGTAAACTACGAGCAGTACTTC. Its protein is CAIRGQGVNYEQYF.

This clonotype was seen at least ten times. J is TRBJ1-4 and V is TRBV20-1; 7 bases map to TRBD1. Trimming at V came to 5 bases and at J to 4 bases, leaving 10 bases not matched to a gene. Germline V gene data show CDR1 as DFQATT and CDR2 as SNEGSKA (reference sequence). The CDR3 sequence is 15 residues long. CDR3 DNA: TGCAGTGCTCAAAGACAGGGCACGGATAATGAAAAACTGTTTTTT. It translates to CSAQRQGTDNEKLFF.

This clonotype was detected only a few times. The rearrangement joins TRBV4-3 to TRBJ1-1, with 9 nucleotides matching TRBD1. The V and J ends lost 0 bases and 5 bases, in that order; junction bases with no gene match: 4. Germline V gene sequence: CDR1 LGHNA, CDR2 YSLEER. The CDR3 is made up of 15 amino acids. The CDR3 spells CASSQEGQGRTEAFF. The DNA of the CDR3 is TGCGCCAGCAGCCAAGAGGGACAGGGAAGAACTGAAGCTTTCTTT.

This clonotype was observed many times. The chain uses TRBV5-6 and TRBJ2-1, with 8 bases fitting TRBD1. This CDR3 has 14 amino acids. The germline V gene has CDR1 SGHDT and CDR2 YYEEEE. The junction had 10 bases not matched to a gene; V was cut back by 5 bases and J by 9 bases. The CDR3: CASRSRGQGGEQFF. The CDR3 DNA follows: TGTGCCAGCAGGTCCCGCGGACAGGGAGGTGAGCAGTTCTTC.

This clonotype was counted only a few times. The chain links TRBV6-1 to TRBJ1-3; no clear D gene. The germline V and J ends were trimmed by 8 bases and 3 bases, with 20 bases remaining between them. The length of the CDR3 is 16 residues. CDR1 is MNHNS and CDR2 is SASEGT in the germline V gene. This chain's CDR3 is CASVEGSDSLGNTIYF. The CDR3 DNA reads as TGTGCCAGCGTAGAAGGGAGTGACTCACTTGGAAACACCATATATTTT.

The chain links TRBV11-2 to TRBJ2-7; no reliable D call. The CDR3 totals 11 residues. Germline V gene data show CDR1 as SGHAT and CDR2 as FQNNGV. The germline V and J ends were trimmed by 5 bases and 6 bases, with 8 bases remaining between them. In DNA form, the CDR3 reads TGTGCCAGCAGCCGAGTAGTCGAGCAGTACGTC. Translating gives CASSRVVEQYV.

This clonotype was detected ten times or more. The chain recombines TRBV5-1 with TRBJ2-4; no definite D call. The CDR3 sequence is 17 residues long. CDR1 is SGHRS, CDR2 YFSETQ, per germline. V lost 0 bases and J lost 3, with 16 bases in between. The CDR3 DNA is TGCGCCAGCAGCTTGGGTCTCGTTGCGGACGGCAAAAACATTCAGTACTTC. This sequence encodes CASSLGLVADGKNIQYF.